The TCR beta chain under discussion was sequenced for a study of T cell repertoires in ileal Crohn's disease. Assay used: immunoSEQ multiplex PCR; TCRdb lists only in-frame clones, some missing. The sample contains about 15,000 clones, approximately 80% of which appear only once. This sample's time point: neoterminal ileum biopsy at postoperative endoscopy, about 6 months after surgery. Germline-derived CDR1 and CDR2 are SGHDN and FVKESK. V lost 3 bases, J lost 7 bases, and 10 bases lay in between. This CDR3 is built from 13 residues. Sequencing was performed on ileal tissue. The chain couples TRBV14 to TRBJ2-1, with D possibly called TRBD1 or TRBD2 (5 bases each). The source is an adult with Crohn's disease. The CDR3 bases are TGTGCCAGCAGCCACGGGGCGCTTAATGAGCAGTTCTTC. Translated, it gives CASSHGALNEQFF.